What follows are 25 T cell receptor beta chains derived from one specimen sequenced in a study of CD8+CD57+ T cells in acquired aplastic anemia. Genomic DNA acted as the template from which TCR beta VDJ combination and CDR3 sequence profiling were carried out. One entry per CDR3 protein, called by TCRdb with MiXCR from the reads. Of 260,000 or so distinct CDR3 sequences listed, less than 85% are singletons. An expansion of CD8+CD57+ cells by flow cytometry had been shown in patients chosen for sequencing. The material sequenced was sorted CD4+, CD8+, or CD8+CD57+ T cells (not recorded which) from PBMCs. These TCRs come from a human donor with aplastic anemia.

Worth noting for this clonotype: One junction end disagrees with the germline gene, perhaps due to a read error. The chain links TRBV7-6 to TRBJ2-3; 10 positions agree with TRBD1. This CDR3 region has 14 residues. Germline assignment: CDR1 SGHVS and CDR2 FNYEAQ. CDR3 coding DNA: TGTGCCAGCAGCTCTGACAGGGGGCTATCACCGCAGTACTTT. Its protein product is CASSSDRGLSPQYF.

On this clonotype: Its ends do not fully match the called genes, so a read error is possible. The genes are TRBV7-2 and TRBJ2-3, with D perhaps TRBD1 (6 bases). The CDR3 loop spans 14 amino acids. CDR1 is SGHTA and CDR2 is FQGNSA in the germline V gene. CDR3 loop: CASSLAQGHLRQTF. DNA for the CDR3: TGTGCCAGCAGCTTAGCACAGGGTCATCTCCGGCAGACTTTT. Complete variable domain (other parts from reference TRBV7-2 and TRBJ2-3): GAGVSQSPSNKVTEKGKDVELRCDPISGHTALYWYRQSLGQGLEFLIYFQGNSAPDKSGLPSDRFSAERTGGSVSTLTIQRTQQEDSAVYLCASSLAQGHLRQTFGPGTRLTVL.

The CDR3 reads CASSLGTYNEQFF. CDR3 coding DNA: TGTGCCAGCAGCTTGGGGACCTACAATGAGCAGTTCTTC. This chain links TRBV7-6 with TRBJ2-1; D is ambiguous. CDR3 length: 13 residues. Trimming cost V 3 bases and J 2 bases, with 5 bases left between them. Germline CDR1 SGHVS, CDR2 FNYEAQ. The complete variable domain, with remaining parts taken from reference TRBV7-6 and TRBJ2-1, reads GAGVSQSPRYKVTKRGQDVALRCDPISGHVSLYWYRQALGQGPEFLTYFNYEAQQDKSGLPNDRFSAERPEGSISTLTIQRTEQRDSAMYRCASSLGTYNEQFFGPGTRLTVL.

In the case of this clonotype: The missing conserved phenylalanine or tryptophan at the end of this CDR3 makes a read error likely. Because the CDR3's place on the DNA is in doubt, the DNA is left out and the CDR3 is given as listed by TCRdb. The CDR3 loop reads CASGDGGTRTQYFGS. V and J are TRBV2 and TRBJ1-5; the table's D call of TRBD1 was not tested on the DNA. Germline V lookup: CDR1 SNHLY, CDR2 FYNNEI. With termini counted, the CDR3 has 15 amino acids.

This clonotype showed up many times. The chain employs TRBV5-8 and TRBJ1-2, with TRBD1 identical over 9 bases. The CDR3 runs to 17 residues. From germline, CDR1 is SGHTS and CDR2 YDEGEE. V dropped 4 bases and J dropped 3; count of bases not matched to a gene: 13. CDR3: CASSVQPTGGYDYGYTF. Here the CDR3 DNA reads TGTGCCAGCAGCGTTCAACCTACAGGGGGCTACGACTATGGCTACACCTTC.

This clonotype was recorded a few times. The V call is TRBV2, the J call TRBJ2-7; 11 bases map to TRBD2. CDR1 and CDR2 (germline): SNHLY, FYNNEI. This CDR3 is built from 14 residues. The junction had 5 bases not matched to a gene; V was cut back by 6 bases and J by 4 bases. In DNA form, the CDR3 reads TGTGCCAGCAGGCCACTAGCGGGAGATTACGAGCAGTACTTC. It encodes CASRPLAGDYEQYF.

The chain joins TRBV7-2 to TRBJ1-6; maybe TRBD1 (5 bases). Trimming shortened V by 3 bases and J by 13 bases, and 22 bases separated the two germline ends. This CDR3 comprises 16 residues. Germline V gene sequence: CDR1 SGHTA, CDR2 FQGNSA. CDR3 amino acids: CASSLGEDGYNPPLHF. CDR3 in DNA: TGTGCCAGCAGCTTGGGGGAGGACGGGTATAACCCTCCCCTCCACTTT.

The chain joins TRBV5-4 to TRBJ2-2; 9 bases fit TRBD2. Losses at the gene ends were 4 bases for V and 5 bases for J; bases not matched to a gene: 6. The CDR3 spans 15 residues. CDR1 and CDR2 (germline): SGHNT, YYREEE (reference sequence). Here the CDR3 DNA reads TGTGCCAGCAGCCCACAGCGGGGGGATACCGGGGAGCTGTTTTTT. It encodes CASSPQRGDTGELFF.

As to this clonotype: One junction end does not reproduce the germline sequence, and a read error may be involved. The genes are TRBV2 and TRBJ2-5, with 11 bases identical to TRBD2. Germline loops: CDR1 SNHLY, CDR2 FYNNEI. The CDR3 sequence is 15 residues long. CDR3 bases: TGCGCCAGCAGTAGCGGGGGGGCGGATCAAGAGACCCAGTACTTC. Translation gives CASSSGGADQETQYF.

This clonotype is a singleton in its sample. One end of the junction fails to match germline, which may point to a read error. V and J are TRBV7-4 and TRBJ2-5; D unclear. The germline CDR1 and CDR2 sequences are SGHVT and SQSDAQ. The CDR3 consists of 14 residues. CDR3 protein: CASSVSAGSETQYF. The CDR3 coding sequence is TGTGCCAGCAGCGTATCGGCAGGTTCAGAGACCCAGTATTTC.

As regards this clonotype: Relative to the germline gene, one junction end is altered; a read error may explain this. The chain couples TRBV7-8 to TRBJ2-3; a possible D gene is TRBD2 (6 bases). CDR1 is SGHVS and CDR2 is FQNEAQ in the germline V gene. This CDR3 has 13 amino acids. This CDR3 reads CASGVGGADTKYF. The CDR3 region has the DNA TGTGCCAGCGGGGTCGGGGGAGCAGATACGAAGTATTTT. Based on the CDR3 plus reference TRBV7-8 and TRBJ2-3, the full variable domain is GAGVSQSPRYKVAKRGQDVALRCDPISGHVSLFWYQQALGQGPEFLTYFQNEAQLDKSGLPSDRFFAERPEGSVSTLKIQRTQQEDSAVYLCASGVGGADTKYFGPGTRLTVL.

Regarding this clonotype: No conserved phenylalanine or tryptophan is present at the end of the CDR3, so a read error is the likely explanation. The DNA is omitted, as the CDR3 cannot be located on it reliably, and the CDR3 follows TCRdb's listing. The chain has TRBV2 and TRBJ1-3. Germline V CDR1 and CDR2: SNHLY, FYNNEI. A total of 15 residues make up the CDR3, ends included. CDR3 sequence reads: CASGVGGTDTHTIYP.

V and J are TRBV10-3 and TRBJ1-1; D uncertain. Trimming removed 3 bases at V and 4 bases at J, with 12 bases between. CDR1 and CDR2 from the germline V gene are ENHRY and SYGVKD. This CDR3 comprises 14 residues. The chain's CDR3 is CAISDIIGSTEAFF. The CDR3 coding sequence is TGTGCCATCAGTGATATTATAGGAAGCACTGAAGCTTTCTTT.

This clonotype was seen just once. As DNA, the CDR3 is TGTGCCACCGGCATGGCAGCAGACGAGCAGTACTTC. Amino acids: CATGMAADEQYF. J is TRBJ2-7 and V is TRBV24-1; D is undetermined. CDR3 length equals 12 residues. Germline V CDR1 and CDR2: KGHDR, SFDVKD. V was trimmed by 9 bases and J by 5 bases, leaving 13 bases between them.

The V call is TRBV7-9, the J call TRBJ2-7; perhaps TRBD2 as D (7 bases). The CDR3 runs to 14 residues. V was pared by 1 base and J by 6 bases, with 13 bases between. Germline lookup yields CDR1 SEHNR and CDR2 FQNEAQ (reference sequence). CDR3 DNA sequence: TGTGCCAGCAGCTTAGAGGGGGGGGCCCGCGAGCAGTACTTC. Its translation is CASSLEGGAREQYF.

Remarks on this clonotype: The missing conserved phenylalanine or tryptophan at the end of this CDR3 makes a read error likely. Because the CDR3's place on the DNA is in doubt, the DNA is left out and the CDR3 is given as listed by TCRdb. The chain is built from TRBV7-8 and TRBJ2-3; whether TRBD2, the table's D call, matches the DNA was not checked. Germline CDR1 SGHVS, CDR2 FQNEAQ. The CDR3 is 12 amino acids in total, end residues counted. The CDR3 reads CASSVAGGPDTH.

The chain employs TRBV11-2 and TRBJ2-1; tentative D call: TRBD2 (6 bases). Trimming removed 5 bases at V and 9 bases at J, with 17 bases between. The CDR3 is 14 amino acids. From germline, CDR1 is SGHAT and CDR2 FQNNGV. CDR3 nucleotides: TGTGCCAGCAGCAGGGGTGGAGGGATTACTGAGCAGTTCTTC. It translates to CASSRGGGITEQFF.

Comment on this clonotype: The junction shows a germline mismatch at one end, possibly a read error. CDR3 region: CASSLAGSCGAYVLTF. The CDR3 region has the DNA TGTGCCAGCAGCTTAGCGGGTAGCTGCGGGGCCTACGTTCTGACTTTC. The genes are TRBV7-6 and TRBJ2-6; tentative D call: TRBD2 (6 bases). From germline, CDR1 is SGHVS and CDR2 FNYEAQ. This CDR3 region has 16 residues.

A word on this clonotype: A junction boundary mismatches the germline segment, possibly from a read error. The chain is built from TRBV7-8 and TRBJ1-4, with D perhaps matching TRBD1 (5 bases). The CDR3 loop spans 14 amino acids. CDR1 is SGHVS, CDR2 FQNEAQ, per germline. CDR3 in DNA: TGTGCCAGCGGCTTAGACGGGGGAAATGATACGCTGTATTTT. It translates to CASGLDGGNDTLYF.

Concerning this clonotype: One junction end does not reproduce the germline sequence, and a read error may be involved. The V and J genes are TRBV7-8 and TRBJ1-6, with D unclear. The germline V gene has CDR1 SGHVS and CDR2 FQNEAQ. This CDR3 spans 14 amino acids. The CDR3 region is CASSLGAGPDTHYF. CDR3 bases: TGTGCCAGCAGCTTAGGGGCAGGTCCCGATACCCACTACTTT.

Here the CDR3 reads CASSVGRDAHNLQFF. CDR3 nucleotides: TGTGCCAGCAGCGTAGGGAGAGATGCCCACAATTTGCAGTTCTTC. V gene TRBV9 combines with J gene TRBJ2-1; D is unclear. With 0 bases removed from V and 12 bases from J, the gap between germline ends came to 19 bases. The CDR3 is 15 residues long. Germline values: CDR1 SGDLS, CDR2 YYNGEE.

As for this clonotype: The CDR3 carries no conserved terminal phenylalanine or tryptophan, so it likely arises from a read error. The DNA is left out, because the CDR3 cannot be placed on it with certainty; the CDR3 is given as TCRdb lists it. The chain joins TRBV7-9 to TRBJ2-5; TRBD1, the D gene given by the table, was not confirmed from the DNA. Including both end residues, the CDR3 is 13 amino acids long. Per the germline V gene, CDR1 is SEHNR and CDR2 is FQNEAQ (reference sequence). The CDR3 is CASSGGVSADTQY.

The table lists this clonotype with many counts. As DNA, the CDR3 is TGCGCCAGCAGCCAAGATGGGACTCCGGGAAACATTCAGTACTTC. Protein sequence: CASSQDGTPGNIQYF. V is TRBV4-3 and J is TRBJ2-4, with D perhaps matching TRBD2 (6 bases). The CDR3 extends over 15 amino acids. The V gene's germline CDR1 is LGHNA and CDR2 YSLEER. The V gene lost 0 bases and the J gene lost 6 bases, with 12 bases spanning the gap.

The J gene is TRBJ1-2, the V gene TRBV7-2; TRBD1 matches 7 bases. The V gene end was trimmed by 4 bases and the J gene end by 7 bases; junction bases not matched to a gene: 18. The germline CDR1 and CDR2 sequences are SGHTA and FQGNSA. The CDR3 is made up of 17 amino acids. Written as DNA, the CDR3 is TGTGCCAGCAGCTCCGGGGCCCGAGGGGGGACAGATGGTGGCTACACCTTC. This gives the protein CASSSGARGGTDGGYTF.

The rearrangement links TRBV20-1 to TRBJ2-3; D unresolved. The germline V gene encodes CDR1 DFQATT and CDR2 SNEGSKA (reference sequence). The CDR3 is 13 amino acids. Trimming shortened V by 6 bases and J by 1 base, and 11 bases separated the two germline ends. This chain's CDR3 is CSAPLRRTDTQYF. CDR3 in DNA: TGCAGTGCCCCCTTGCGGCGCACAGATACGCAGTATTTT.